These T cell receptor beta chains were read from a single sample in a study of regulatory T cells in long-lasting Graves disease. TCRdb reprocessed the multiplex PCR reads via MiXCR and lists one record per CDR3 protein. There are some 370,000 distinct CDR3 sequences in the sample; approximately 12% occur only once, and under 20% lies in the top ten. In addition, the sample was reused for a study of T cells in Graves' hyperthyroidism and ophthalmopathy.

The material was peripheral blood mononuclear cells (PBMCs), obtained at new diagnosis, from a patient treated with antithyroid drugs. The receptor source for this set is a young woman with Graves disease. Each CDR3 is given with its conserved first and last residue. Fields, in order: CDR3 protein, D gene, V gene, J gene. A D gene is named only where the DNA matches it firmly.

cdr3_aa: CASSLVGSGNQPQHF
d_call: .
v_call: TRBV6-2/TRBV6-3
j_call: TRBJ1-5

cdr3_aa: CASSDDHSGSQSGELFF
d_call: TRBD2
v_call: TRBV7-8
j_call: TRBJ2-2

cdr3_aa: CASSYRTASYNEQFF
d_call: .
v_call: TRBV27
j_call: TRBJ2-1

cdr3_aa: CSARQDSSNQPQHF
d_call: .
v_call: TRBV20-1
j_call: TRBJ1-5

cdr3_aa: CATSRERDGRGEQFF
d_call: .
v_call: TRBV15
j_call: TRBJ2-1

cdr3_aa: CAISEDIILSTDTQYF
d_call: .
v_call: TRBV10-3
j_call: TRBJ2-3

cdr3_aa: CASGWTGRDTEAFF
d_call: TRBD1
v_call: TRBV5-4
j_call: TRBJ1-1

cdr3_aa: CSVHNRYNEQFF
d_call: .
v_call: TRBV29-1
j_call: TRBJ2-1

cdr3_aa: CASSLGAVDGYTF
d_call: .
v_call: TRBV28
j_call: TRBJ1-2

cdr3_aa: CASRRRGGYEETQYF
d_call: .
v_call: TRBV2
j_call: TRBJ2-5

cdr3_aa: CASRATGVGTDTQYF
d_call: .
v_call: TRBV5-1
j_call: TRBJ2-3

cdr3_aa: CASTQLVGWDNEQFF
d_call: .
v_call: TRBV28
j_call: TRBJ2-1

cdr3_aa: CSATGTAYGYTF
d_call: .
v_call: TRBV20-1
j_call: TRBJ1-2

cdr3_aa: CASSYGLQRGRAFF
d_call: .
v_call: TRBV6-5
j_call: TRBJ1-1

cdr3_aa: CASSLRSQGEEKLFF
d_call: TRBD1
v_call: TRBV7-9
j_call: TRBJ1-4

cdr3_aa: CASSQDHGEGYNEQFF
d_call: TRBD2
v_call: TRBV3-1
j_call: TRBJ2-1

cdr3_aa: CSARDDKGDTEAFF
d_call: .
v_call: TRBV20-1
j_call: TRBJ1-1

cdr3_aa: CASSPGGINQPQHF
d_call: .
v_call: TRBV28
j_call: TRBJ1-5

cdr3_aa: CASSPAARGPSTDTQYF
d_call: .
v_call: TRBV13
j_call: TRBJ2-3

cdr3_aa: CASSAPLHRGVTDTQYF
d_call: TRBD1
v_call: TRBV2
j_call: TRBJ2-3

cdr3_aa: CASSTGENYGCTF
d_call: .
v_call: TRBV9
j_call: TRBJ1-2

cdr3_aa: CASRQGDATNEKLFF
d_call: .
v_call: TRBV7-9
j_call: TRBJ1-4

cdr3_aa: CASSESSGTANTGELFF
d_call: TRBD2
v_call: TRBV10-2
j_call: TRBJ2-2

cdr3_aa: CASIPGQGDFKGKNIQYF
d_call: TRBD1
v_call: TRBV11-3
j_call: TRBJ2-4

cdr3_aa: CASSQGPEGRSSEKLFF
d_call: .
v_call: TRBV4-1
j_call: TRBJ1-4

cdr3_aa: CASSLGQTSEKLFF
d_call: .
v_call: TRBV27
j_call: TRBJ1-4

cdr3_aa: CASSLEGDSYTF
d_call: .
v_call: TRBV5-1
j_call: TRBJ1-2

cdr3_aa: CSVVQGVSGANVLTF
d_call: TRBD1
v_call: TRBV29-1
j_call: TRBJ2-6

cdr3_aa: CASSYFSQDTEAFF
d_call: .
v_call: TRBV6-5
j_call: TRBJ1-1

cdr3_aa: CASKIGGTMNTEAFF
d_call: .
v_call: TRBV25-1
j_call: TRBJ1-1

cdr3_aa: CASSYSPGLSFDNEQFF
d_call: .
v_call: TRBV6-5
j_call: TRBJ2-1